This TCR beta chain was recovered during a study of T cell clonotyping in hematopoietic cell transplantation. Study at large: Recipient samples before transplant were obtained post-cytoreduction. Study findings and constraints: Cells were unsorted, so CD4 and CD8 contributions were not separated.

As for time point: recipient sample about 28 days before transplant, after cytoreduction. Remarks on this clone: As yet, its antigen is unknown.

The repertoire was sequenced with immunoSEQ multiplex PCR; TCRdb's copy has only in-frame clones and lacks some. The sample lists roughly 30,000 clones; about 74% were seen once. This CDR3 is built from 15 residues. The germline V gene has CDR1 MGHDK and CDR2 SYGVNS. V gave up 3 bases and J gave up 4 bases; unmatched junction bases: 6. The V gene is TRBV25-1, the J gene TRBJ2-5; 9 positions match TRBD2. The material was peripheral blood mononuclear cells, obtained before stem cell transplant. The sequence came from a woman aged 25 to 39 with chronic myeloid leukemia. Some clones in this sample may be carry-over from other donors' samples. This CDR3 reads CASSDVSGGVETQYF. The CDR3 bases are TGTGCCAGCAGTGATGTTAGCGGGGGTGTAGAGACCCAGTACTTC.